The present entry profiles one T cell receptor beta chain with its context. The antigen is undetermined. The sample comes from a study of siplizumab effects on memory and regulatory T cells. Study-wide points: The study found that siplizumab significantly reduced alloreactive sequences traceable to unstimulated CD4+ memory cells. Roughly 80-96% of proliferating CD4+ or CD8+ clones lacked an assignable naive or memory phenotype. Naive T cells appeared more diverse than memory cells and seemed to be major alloresponse contributors.

Unstimulated naive, memory, effector memory and TEMRA subsets were subjected to sequencing in a few donor pairs. Trimming removed 2 bases from V and 4 bases from J, with 20 bases in between. This CDR3 is 17 amino acids long. CDR1 and CDR2 (germline): LGHNT, FRNRAP. Profiled with immunoSEQ multiplex PCR; TCRdb holds only in-frame clones, not every one. This table has approximately 60,000 clones, 90% to 97% appearing once. This clonotype was obtained from a human donor in good health. The sequencing input was naive CD8+ T cells sorted from blood. The J gene is TRBJ1-2, the V gene TRBV12-5; D is perhaps TRBD1 (5 bases). The CDR3 DNA reads as TGTGCTAGTGGTTTGCCCACTTCTGGAGGGGAGGGCTATGGCTACACCTTC. Protein product: CASGLPTSGGEGYGYTF.